This entry is about one T cell receptor beta chain. TCRdb's copy holds only in-frame clones and misses some; the assay was immunoSEQ multiplex PCR. The table has about 130,000 clones, approximately 86% seen once. This record comes from a study of blood T cell repertoires in COVID-19. About the research overall: Acute and convalescent COVID-19 samples came from the United States, Italy and Spain.

Germline CDR1 reads MNHEY; CDR2 reads SVGAGI. Trimming pared 0 bases from V and 4 bases from J, leaving 13 bases between. This CDR3 region has 16 residues. Source material: peripheral blood. The TCR was taken from a woman between 50 and 59 years old who had recovered from COVID-19. The rearrangement joins TRBV6-5 to TRBJ2-1; D might be TRBD2 (6 bases). CDR3 nucleotides: TGTGCCAGCAGTTACTCCCGGGACTTGCGTTACAATGAGCAGTTCTTC. It yields the protein CASSYSRDLRYNEQFF.